Listed below are T cell receptor beta chains from one sample, sequenced in a study of blood T cell repertoires in COVID-19. The table came from immunoSEQ multiplex PCR; TCRdb's copy has only in-frame clones and leaves some out. The sample gives tens of thousands of clones, less than 75% of which show up once; over 20% is in the top ten. Sequencing was performed on peripheral blood. These receptors all stem from a man between 60 and 75 years old with acute or convalescent COVID-19. Each CDR3 is given with its conserved first and last residue. A D gene is named only where the DNA matches it firmly. Size tells how often a clone was seen (once, few, many) or the class of an expanded clone, and some rows leave it out.

d_call: NA
j_call: TRBJ2-1
clone_size: NA
v_call: TRBV6-5
cdr3_nt: TGTGCCAGCGCGGCGGGCGGTGAGCAGTTCTTC
cdr3_aa: CASAAGGEQFF

d_call: NA
j_call: TRBJ2-4
clone_size: NA
v_call: TRBV19
cdr3_nt: TGTGCCAGTAGTATCACGGGTGAGGTAACCAAAAACATTCAGTACTTC
cdr3_aa: CASSITGEVTKNIQYF

d_call: TRBD2
j_call: TRBJ2-1
clone_size: once
v_call: TRBV2
cdr3_nt: TGTGCCAGCGAACTAGCGGGAGACGATGAGCAGTTCTTC
cdr3_aa: CASELAGDDEQFF

d_call: NA
j_call: TRBJ2-4
clone_size: NA
v_call: TRBV4-2
cdr3_nt: TGTGCCAGCAGCCAAGACGGGGGGCCGAGTATAGCCAAAAACATTCAGTACTTC
cdr3_aa: CASSQDGGPSIAKNIQYF

d_call: NA
j_call: TRBJ2-7
clone_size: NA
v_call: TRBV7-9
cdr3_nt: TGTGCCAGCAGCCGTTCCGTCGGCGAGCAGTACTTC
cdr3_aa: CASSRSVGEQYF

d_call: TRBD1
j_call: TRBJ1-2
clone_size: NA
v_call: TRBV4-2
cdr3_nt: TGTGCCAGCAGCCAAGTTGGGACAGGGAAGATTAACTATGGCTACACCTTC
cdr3_aa: CASSQVGTGKINYGYTF

d_call: NA
j_call: TRBJ1-1
clone_size: NA
v_call: TRBV10-1
cdr3_nt: TGCGCCAGCAGTGAGTCAACGGGTTTTGAAGCTTTCTTT
cdr3_aa: CASSESTGFEAFF

d_call: NA
j_call: TRBJ1-5
clone_size: NA
v_call: TRBV2
cdr3_nt: TGTGCCAGCAGTGGCAGGGGCAATCAGCCCCAGCATTTT
cdr3_aa: CASSGRGNQPQHF

d_call: NA
j_call: TRBJ2-3
clone_size: NA
v_call: TRBV5-4
cdr3_nt: TGTGCCAGCAGCTTGGAATTACCGGGGACGCAGTATTTT
cdr3_aa: CASSLELPGTQYF

d_call: TRBD2
j_call: TRBJ2-3
clone_size: NA
v_call: TRBV20-1
cdr3_nt: TGCAGTGCTACTCTAGCGGGAGTAAAGTATTTT
cdr3_aa: CSATLAGVKYF

d_call: NA
j_call: TRBJ1-1
clone_size: NA
v_call: TRBV6-5
cdr3_nt: TGTGCCAGCAGTTCAGTGGGCAGACAGAACACTGAAGCTTTCTTT
cdr3_aa: CASSSVGRQNTEAFF

d_call: NA
j_call: TRBJ2-5
clone_size: NA
v_call: TRBV12-3/TRBV12-4
cdr3_nt: TGTGCCAGCAGTTTAACGTCCGATGGAGCCCAGTACTTC
cdr3_aa: CASSLTSDGAQYF

d_call: TRBD1
j_call: TRBJ2-5
clone_size: once
v_call: TRBV27
cdr3_nt: TGTGCCAGCAGAGACAGGGCTTTCCCGGAGACCCAGTACTTC
cdr3_aa: CASRDRAFPETQYF

d_call: TRBD1
j_call: TRBJ2-7
clone_size: NA
v_call: TRBV7-8
cdr3_nt: TGTGCCAGCAGCACACAGGGGACCAGCGCGTCCTACGAGCAGTACTTC
cdr3_aa: CASSTQGTSASYEQYF

d_call: TRBD1
j_call: TRBJ2-7
clone_size: NA
v_call: TRBV10-3
cdr3_nt: TGTGCCATCAGACCGGGACAGGCCGGCTACGAGCAGTACTTC
cdr3_aa: CAIRPGQAGYEQYF

d_call: TRBD2
j_call: TRBJ2-1
clone_size: few
v_call: TRBV7-9
cdr3_nt: TGTGCCAGCAGCTTAATCGATAGCGGGAGGTCCCGGAATGAGCAGTTCTTC
cdr3_aa: CASSLIDSGRSRNEQFF

d_call: NA
j_call: TRBJ1-6
clone_size: NA
v_call: TRBV5-1
cdr3_nt: TGCGCCAGCAGCTTGGCACAGATAAGCTCCTATAATTCACCCCTCCACTTT
cdr3_aa: CASSLAQISSYNSPLHF

d_call: NA
j_call: TRBJ2-1
clone_size: NA
v_call: TRBV24-1
cdr3_nt: TGTGCCACCAGTGATTCCCGCGCGGAGGGCAATGAGCAGTTCTTC
cdr3_aa: CATSDSRAEGNEQFF

d_call: TRBD1
j_call: TRBJ1-3
clone_size: many
v_call: TRBV11-3
cdr3_nt: TGTGCCAGCAGCCGGACAGGGCCGGAGAACACCATATATTTT
cdr3_aa: CASSRTGPENTIYF

d_call: TRBD1
j_call: TRBJ2-1
clone_size: NA
v_call: TRBV19
cdr3_nt: TGTGCCAGTAGTACCCATGACAGGGATAATGAGCAGTTCTTC
cdr3_aa: CASSTHDRDNEQFF

d_call: NA
j_call: TRBJ1-5
clone_size: NA
v_call: TRBV6-5
cdr3_nt: TGTGCCAGCAAAGCGGGCAATCAGCCCCAGCATTTT
cdr3_aa: CASKAGNQPQHF

d_call: TRBD1
j_call: TRBJ2-5
clone_size: NA
v_call: TRBV7-2
cdr3_nt: TGTGCCAGCAGCTCGATAACAGGGGGGGAGACCCAGTACTTC
cdr3_aa: CASSSITGGETQYF

d_call: NA
j_call: TRBJ2-1
clone_size: once
v_call: TRBV6-1
cdr3_nt: TGTGCCAGCAGTGAAGCCGGTCCTCGGGATGAGCAGTTCTTC
cdr3_aa: CASSEAGPRDEQFF

d_call: TRBD1
j_call: TRBJ1-2
clone_size: NA
v_call: TRBV5-1
cdr3_nt: TGCGCCAGCAGCAGGGACAGCAATTCCTATGGCTACACCTTC
cdr3_aa: CASSRDSNSYGYTF

d_call: NA
j_call: TRBJ1-5
clone_size: few
v_call: TRBV6-4
cdr3_nt: TGTGCCAGCAGTGACCAGATAAATCAGCCCCAGCATTTT
cdr3_aa: CASSDQINQPQHF

d_call: NA
j_call: TRBJ2-2
clone_size: few
v_call: TRBV29-1
cdr3_nt: TGCAGCGTTTTTTCTTATTCAGTCGGGGAGCTGTTTTTT
cdr3_aa: CSVFSYSVGELFF

d_call: NA
j_call: TRBJ1-6
clone_size: NA
v_call: TRBV5-1
cdr3_nt: TGCGCCAGCAGCTTACAGGATAATTCACCCCTCCACTTT
cdr3_aa: CASSLQDNSPLHF

d_call: NA
j_call: TRBJ2-2
clone_size: NA
v_call: TRBV9
cdr3_nt: TGTGCCAGCAGTGGTGGCTCCGGGGAGCTGTTTTTT
cdr3_aa: CASSGGSGELFF

d_call: NA
j_call: TRBJ2-3
clone_size: NA
v_call: TRBV7-6
cdr3_nt: TGTGCCAGCAGCTTAGGGGCAGGGATCACAGATACGCAGTATTTT
cdr3_aa: CASSLGAGITDTQYF

d_call: NA
j_call: TRBJ1-5
clone_size: NA
v_call: TRBV2
cdr3_nt: TGTGCCAGCAGCGCCGACCATTTTCGACAGTCTAATCAGCCCCAGCATTTT
cdr3_aa: CASSADHFRQSNQPQHF

d_call: NA
j_call: TRBJ1-2
clone_size: NA
v_call: TRBV2
cdr3_nt: TGTGCCAGCATGGCGGGGGACGGGAACTATGGCTACACCTTC
cdr3_aa: CASMAGDGNYGYTF

d_call: TRBD1
j_call: TRBJ2-1
clone_size: NA
v_call: TRBV27
cdr3_nt: TGTGCCACCCAGGACAGGGGACATGAGCAGTTCTTC
cdr3_aa: CATQDRGHEQFF

d_call: TRBD1
j_call: TRBJ2-7
clone_size: few
v_call: TRBV30
cdr3_nt: TGTGCCGGACAGGGGGCCTACGAGCAGTACTTC
cdr3_aa: CAGQGAYEQYF

d_call: TRBD2
j_call: TRBJ2-1
clone_size: NA
v_call: TRBV15
cdr3_nt: TGTGCCCCTCCGCCGACAGTCGCAGGGAGGAGCGGGGAGGGCAATGAGCAGTTCTTC
cdr3_aa: CAPPPTVAGRSGEGNEQFF

d_call: NA
j_call: TRBJ1-4
clone_size: NA
v_call: TRBV6-5
cdr3_nt: TGTGCCAGCAGTTACTCGATAGTCCAGGGCGGAAAACTGTTTTTT
cdr3_aa: CASSYSIVQGGKLFF

d_call: NA
j_call: TRBJ2-1
clone_size: NA
v_call: TRBV12-3/TRBV12-4
cdr3_nt: TGTGCCAGCAGCCTAGGACAGAACAATGAGCAGTTCTTC
cdr3_aa: CASSLGQNNEQFF

d_call: NA
j_call: TRBJ2-2
clone_size: NA
v_call: TRBV5-4
cdr3_nt: TGTGCCATCGACCCGGGTCCGAACACCGGGGAGCTGTTTTTT
cdr3_aa: CAIDPGPNTGELFF

d_call: TRBD1
j_call: TRBJ2-2
clone_size: few
v_call: TRBV11-3
cdr3_nt: TGTGCCAGCAGCCTCCAACAGGGGGCCGGGGAGCTGTTTTTT
cdr3_aa: CASSLQQGAGELFF

d_call: TRBD1
j_call: TRBJ1-1
clone_size: few
v_call: TRBV9
cdr3_nt: TGTGCCAGCAGCGTATCAGGGGGCACTGAAGCTTTCTTT
cdr3_aa: CASSVSGGTEAFF

d_call: NA
j_call: TRBJ2-1
clone_size: NA
v_call: TRBV9
cdr3_nt: TGTGCCAGCAGCGTAGGGGGGGGCGGTTACAATGAGCAGTTCTTC
cdr3_aa: CASSVGGGGYNEQFF

d_call: NA
j_call: TRBJ2-2
clone_size: NA
v_call: TRBV5-4
cdr3_nt: TGTGCCAGCAGCTTTACACAGAATCCCGGGGAGCTGTTTTTT
cdr3_aa: CASSFTQNPGELFF

d_call: TRBD1
j_call: TRBJ2-2
clone_size: NA
v_call: TRBV10-1
cdr3_nt: TGCGCCAGCAGTGCAGGACAGGGTCTAAGGGAGCTGTTTTTT
cdr3_aa: CASSAGQGLRELFF

d_call: NA
j_call: TRBJ2-7
clone_size: few
v_call: TRBV6-6
cdr3_nt: TGTGCCAGCGCGCGCCGGGAGTCGGGGGACGAGCAGTACTTC
cdr3_aa: CASARRESGDEQYF

d_call: TRBD1
j_call: TRBJ1-5
clone_size: NA
v_call: TRBV19
cdr3_nt: TGTGCCAGTAGTAAGGGACAGGGGGCCGCTGGACAGCCCCAGCATTTT
cdr3_aa: CASSKGQGAAGQPQHF

d_call: TRBD1
j_call: TRBJ2-6
clone_size: NA
v_call: TRBV5-6
cdr3_nt: TGTGCCAGCAGCTTAGGACAGGGTCTTACGGGGGCCAACGTCCTGACTTTC
cdr3_aa: CASSLGQGLTGANVLTF

d_call: TRBD1
j_call: TRBJ2-3
clone_size: NA
v_call: TRBV2
cdr3_nt: TGTGCCAGCAGTCACAGGGGGAGGGATACGCAGTATTTT
cdr3_aa: CASSHRGRDTQYF

d_call: NA
j_call: TRBJ2-7
clone_size: NA
v_call: TRBV27
cdr3_nt: TGTGCCAGCAGTTTTCAACTGCTCGATTACGAGCAGTACTTC
cdr3_aa: CASSFQLLDYEQYF

d_call: TRBD2
j_call: TRBJ2-7
clone_size: NA
v_call: TRBV25-1
cdr3_nt: TGTGCCAGCAGTCTAGCGGGAGCAAGGGTCTACGAGCAGTACTTC
cdr3_aa: CASSLAGARVYEQYF

d_call: TRBD2
j_call: TRBJ2-1
clone_size: NA
v_call: TRBV6-1
cdr3_nt: TGTGCCAGCAGTGACCCTAGCGGGAGAATCGATGATGAGCAGTTCTTC
cdr3_aa: CASSDPSGRIDDEQFF

d_call: NA
j_call: TRBJ2-5
clone_size: NA
v_call: TRBV30
cdr3_nt: TGTGCCTGGAGTGTACCGAGAAACCAAGAGACCCAGTACTTC
cdr3_aa: CAWSVPRNQETQYF

d_call: NA
j_call: TRBJ2-1
clone_size: NA
v_call: TRBV10-3
cdr3_nt: TGTGCCATCAGTGACGAGAACCCCCGGGGTACACATGAGCAGTTCTTC
cdr3_aa: CAISDENPRGTHEQFF